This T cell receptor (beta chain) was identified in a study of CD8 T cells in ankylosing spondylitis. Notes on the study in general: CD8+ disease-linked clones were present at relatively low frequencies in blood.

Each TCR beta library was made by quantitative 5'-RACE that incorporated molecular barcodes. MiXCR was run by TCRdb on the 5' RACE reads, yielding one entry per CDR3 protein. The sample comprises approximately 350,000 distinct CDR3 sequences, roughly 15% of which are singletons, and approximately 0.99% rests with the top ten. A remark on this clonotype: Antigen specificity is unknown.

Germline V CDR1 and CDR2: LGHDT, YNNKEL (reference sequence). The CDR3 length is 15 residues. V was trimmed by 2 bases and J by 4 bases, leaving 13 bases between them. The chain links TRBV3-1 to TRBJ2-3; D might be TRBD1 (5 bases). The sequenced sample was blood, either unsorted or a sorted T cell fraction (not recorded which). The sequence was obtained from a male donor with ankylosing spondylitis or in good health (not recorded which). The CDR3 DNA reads TGTGCCAGCAGCCAATTACAACAGGCGGCAGATACGCAGTATTTT. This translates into CASSQLQQAADTQYF.